This T cell receptor (beta chain) is drawn from a study of regulatory T cells in long-lasting Graves disease. Overall study context: The definition of persistent Graves' disease was over 5 years of antithyroid drugs with positive TSH receptor antibodies.

Study-wide findings and caveats: It was in persistent disease that TRBV28, TRBJ1-2 and TRBJ2-5 were favored.

This clonotype was observed a handful of times. Its antigen is as yet unknown. The V gene's germline CDR1 is LNHDA and CDR2 SQIVND (reference sequence). Unmatched junction bases numbered 11, after V lost 11 bases and J lost 3 bases. This CDR3 has 14 residues. Building the TCR beta libraries relied on iRepertoire HTBI primers, and CDR3 regions underwent Arm-PCR. Methods used by the authors: From all samples, identification returned some 13 TRBJ and approximately 61 TRBV segments. TCRdb processed the multiplex PCR reads anew with MiXCR; each CDR3 protein has one entry. It is TCRdb's table, rather than the study itself, that gives the V and J calls and clone size. The table shows around 460,000 distinct CDR3 sequences, with 22% occurring only once. The time point was: persistent/refractory GD, antithyroid drugs over 5 years with positive TRAb. The TCR library was made from RNA extracted from PBMCs.

Here the sequenced sample was peripheral blood mononuclear cells (PBMCs), taken when the disease was refractory, from a patient treated with antithyroid drugs. This receptor was obtained from a female donor with Graves disease. The rearrangement links TRBV19 to TRBJ2-3; 7 bases agree with TRBD1. For the CDR3, the DNA is TGTGCCGCTGGCAGGGGGACACCGACAGATACGCAGTATTTT. It encodes CAAGRGTPTDTQYF.